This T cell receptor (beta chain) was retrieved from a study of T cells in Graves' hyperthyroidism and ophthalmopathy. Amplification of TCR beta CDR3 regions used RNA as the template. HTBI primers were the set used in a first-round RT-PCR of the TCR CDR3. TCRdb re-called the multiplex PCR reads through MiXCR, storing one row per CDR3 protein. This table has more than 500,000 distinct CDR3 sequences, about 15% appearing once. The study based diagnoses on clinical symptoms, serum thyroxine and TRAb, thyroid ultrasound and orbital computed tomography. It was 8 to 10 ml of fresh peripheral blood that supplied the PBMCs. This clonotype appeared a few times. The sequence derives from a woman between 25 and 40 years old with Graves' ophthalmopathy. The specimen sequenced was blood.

CDR3 sequence: CASSSKDTGGYSNQPQHF. Written as DNA, the CDR3 is TGTGCCAGTAGCTCGAAGGACACCGGGGGGTATAGCAATCAGCCCCAGCATTTT. This chain uses TRBV19 with TRBJ1-5, with a tentative D call TRBD1 (5 bases). The CDR3 totals 18 residues. The V gene's germline CDR1 is LNHDA and CDR2 SQIVND (reference sequence). Trimming cost V 6 bases and J 0 bases, with 21 bases left between them.